The 10 T cell receptor beta chains reported below all come from one sample, sequenced in a study of T cell responses to AZD1222 COVID-19 vaccine. The table came from immunoSEQ multiplex PCR; TCRdb's copy has only in-frame clones and leaves some out. Among about 150,000 clones, around nine tenths were seen once, and the ten largest hold 2.8%. The specimen comprised peripheral blood, sampled on day 0 of MenACWY control vaccination. Receptors originate from an adult in good health.

Here the CDR3 reads CASRGNYNEQFF. The CDR3 DNA follows: TGTGCCAGCCGTGGAAACTACAATGAGCAGTTCTTC. This chain connects TRBV19 to TRBJ2-1; D is unclear. Trimming removed 9 bases from V and 3 bases from J, with 9 bases in between. The CDR3 loop spans 12 amino acids. CDR1 is LNHDA and CDR2 is SQIVND in the germline V gene (reference sequence).

The chain uses TRBV20-1 and TRBJ2-1; D unclear. The CDR3 runs to 10 residues. V lost 7 bases, J lost 9 bases, and 10 bases lay in between. CDR1 and CDR2 (germline): DFQATT, SNEGSKA (reference sequence). The CDR3 spells CSVGVGEQFF. The DNA for the CDR3 is TGCAGTGTAGGTGTTGGTGAGCAGTTCTTC.

The chain links TRBV9 to TRBJ1-1, with D uncertain. V gave up 3 bases and J gave up 5 bases, with 17 bases separating them. This CDR3 has 15 residues. Germline V gene sequence: CDR1 SGDLS, CDR2 YYNGEE. The CDR3 is CASSERGGSGTEAFF. The CDR3 nucleotides read TGTGCCAGCAGCGAGAGAGGAGGGTCTGGAACTGAAGCTTTCTTT. The whole variable domain, remainder taken from reference TRBV9 and TRBJ1-1, is DSGVTQTPKHLITATGQRVTLRCSPRSGDLSVYWYQQSLDQGLQFLIQYYNGEERAKGNILERFSAQQFPDLHSELNLSSLELGDSALYFCASSERGGSGTEAFFGQGTRLTVV.

This clone has only one observation. This chain connects TRBV5-4 to TRBJ2-1, with a weak D call TRBD2 (6 bases). Between the trimmed V and J ends, which lost 5 bases and 9 bases, there was a span of 15 bases. Germline V gene lookup returns CDR1 SGHNT and CDR2 YYREEE (reference sequence). The CDR3 totals 13 residues. CDR3 in amino acids: CASSSLASSEQFF. CDR3 coding DNA: TGTGCCAGCAGTTCCCTAGCGAGTTCTGAGCAGTTCTTC. Filled out from reference TRBV5-4 and TRBJ2-1, the complete variable domain reads ETGVTQSPTHLIKTRGQQVTLRCSSQSGHNTVSWYQQALGQGPQFIFQYYREEENGRGNFPPRFSGLQFPNYSSELNVNALELDDSALYLCASSSLASSEQFFGPGTRLTVL.

The V and J genes are TRBV7-2 and TRBJ2-6; D is perhaps TRBD2 (5 bases). The CDR3 contains 15 residues. From germline, CDR1 is SGHTA and CDR2 FQGNSA. V dropped 2 bases and J dropped 1 base, with 6 bases sitting between them. The CDR3 sequence is CASSLWRSGANVLTF. As DNA, the CDR3 is TGTGCCAGCAGCTTATGGAGGTCTGGGGCCAACGTCCTGACTTTC. Full variable domain (outside the CDR3, taken from reference TRBV7-2 and TRBJ2-6): GAGVSQSPSNKVTEKGKDVELRCDPISGHTALYWYRQSLGQGLEFLIYFQGNSAPDKSGLPSDRFSAERTGGSVSTLTIQRTQQEDSAVYLCASSLWRSGANVLTFGAGSRLTVL.

This chain connects TRBV6-4 to TRBJ2-2; D tentatively reads TRBD1 or TRBD2 (5 bases each). This CDR3 has 14 residues. V lost 9 bases and J 6 bases, leaving 17 bases between the germline ends. CDR1 MRHNA and CDR2 SNTAGT come from the germline V gene. CDR3 amino acids: CASSSGPGAGELFF. CDR3 DNA: TGTGCCAGTTCCTCGGGGCCCGGGGCCGGGGAGCTGTTTTTT.

The rearrangement links TRBV11-2 to TRBJ2-5, with a weak D call TRBD1 (5 bases). V was pared by 11 bases and J by 2 bases, with 15 bases between. This CDR3 has 13 residues. From germline, CDR1 is SGHAT and CDR2 FQNNGV. The CDR3 bases are TGTGCCTCATCAGGGAATCTACAAGAGACCCAGTACTTC. Encoded protein: CASSGNLQETQYF.

The rearrangement links TRBV28 to TRBJ1-1; D is perhaps TRBD1 (5 bases). The CDR3 contains 14 residues. Germline V lookup: CDR1 MDHEN, CDR2 SYDVKM. V shed 6 bases and J shed 4 bases, with 15 bases lying between them. The CDR3 sequence is CASRAGFRVTEAFF. DNA for the CDR3: TGTGCCAGCAGAGCAGGGTTTAGAGTCACTGAAGCTTTCTTT.

The chain combines TRBV3-1 (or the pseudogene TRBV3-2) with TRBJ1-1; TRBD1 is a possible D gene (6 bases). The CDR3 has 12 residues. From germline, CDR1 is LGHDT and CDR2 YNNKEL (reference sequence). The V gene lost 4 bases and the J gene lost 10 bases, with 13 bases spanning the gap. The CDR3 DNA reads TGTGCCAGCAGCCCCTTACAGGGTCGAGCTTTCTTT. Translation: CASSPLQGRAFF.

V and J are TRBV20-1 and TRBJ2-7, with TRBD1 as a possible D gene (6 bases). The CDR3 has 11 amino acids. V lost 6 bases and J lost 3, with 9 bases in between. Germline loops: CDR1 DFQATT, CDR2 SNEGSKA (reference sequence). CDR3 amino acids: CSAGDNYEQYF. In DNA form, the CDR3 reads TGCAGTGCCGGGGACAACTACGAGCAGTACTTC.